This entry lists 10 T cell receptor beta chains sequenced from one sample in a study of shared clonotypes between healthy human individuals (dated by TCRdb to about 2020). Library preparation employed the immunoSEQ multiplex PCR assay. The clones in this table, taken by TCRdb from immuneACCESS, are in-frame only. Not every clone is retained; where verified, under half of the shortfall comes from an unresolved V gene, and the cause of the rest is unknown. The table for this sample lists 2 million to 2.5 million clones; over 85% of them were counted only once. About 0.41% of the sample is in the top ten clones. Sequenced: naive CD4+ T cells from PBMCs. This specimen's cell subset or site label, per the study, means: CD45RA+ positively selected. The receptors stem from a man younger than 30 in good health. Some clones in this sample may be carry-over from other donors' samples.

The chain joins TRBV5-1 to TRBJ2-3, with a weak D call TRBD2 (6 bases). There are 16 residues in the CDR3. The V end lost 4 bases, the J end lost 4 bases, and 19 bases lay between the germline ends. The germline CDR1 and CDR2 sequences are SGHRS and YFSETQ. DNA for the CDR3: TGCGCCAGCAGCCCCAAGCGGGCCTCTACCGCAGATACGCAGTATTTT. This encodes CASSPKRASTADTQYF.

As DNA, the CDR3 is TGTGCCAGCAGACGGACAGGGACTGGAAACACCATATATTTT. Its translation is CASRRTGTGNTIYF. This chain joins TRBV11-1 and TRBJ1-3; 8 nucleotides line up with TRBD1. V lost 6 bases to trimming and J lost 2 bases; unmatched junction nucleotides: 3. Germline V gives CDR1 SGHAT, CDR2 FQDESV (reference sequence). The CDR3 length is 14 residues.

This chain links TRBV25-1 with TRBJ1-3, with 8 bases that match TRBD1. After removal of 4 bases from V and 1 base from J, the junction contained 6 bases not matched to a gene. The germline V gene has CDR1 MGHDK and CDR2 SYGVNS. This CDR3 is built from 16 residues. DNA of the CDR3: TGTGCCAGCAGTGTAACAGGGGGTAGGTCTGGAAACACCATATATTTT. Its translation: CASSVTGGRSGNTIYF.

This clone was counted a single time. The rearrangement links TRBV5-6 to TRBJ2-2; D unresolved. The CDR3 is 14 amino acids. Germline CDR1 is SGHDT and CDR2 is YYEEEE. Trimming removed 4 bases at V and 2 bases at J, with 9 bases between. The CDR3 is CASSRRPNTGELFF. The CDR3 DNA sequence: TGTGCCAGCAGCCGCCGTCCCAACACCGGGGAGCTGTTTTTT.

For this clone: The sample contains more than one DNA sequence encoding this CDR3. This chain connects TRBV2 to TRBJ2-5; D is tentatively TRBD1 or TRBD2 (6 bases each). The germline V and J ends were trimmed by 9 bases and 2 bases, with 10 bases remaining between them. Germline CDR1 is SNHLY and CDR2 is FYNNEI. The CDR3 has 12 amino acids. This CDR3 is CASRGDQETQYF. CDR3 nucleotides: TGTGCCAGTAGGGGGGATCAAGAGACCCAGTACTTC.

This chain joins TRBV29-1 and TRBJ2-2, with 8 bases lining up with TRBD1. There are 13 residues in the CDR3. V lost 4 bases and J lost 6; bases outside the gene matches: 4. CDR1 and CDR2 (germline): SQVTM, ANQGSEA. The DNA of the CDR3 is TGCAGCGTTGTGGCAGGGGGCCCCGGGGAGCTGTTTTTT. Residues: CSVVAGGPGELFF.

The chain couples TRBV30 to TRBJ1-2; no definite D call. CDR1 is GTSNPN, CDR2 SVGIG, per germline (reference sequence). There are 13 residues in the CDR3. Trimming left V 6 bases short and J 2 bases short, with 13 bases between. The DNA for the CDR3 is TGTGCCTGCTTTTGTCGGGAGAACTATGGCTACACCTTC. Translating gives CACFCRENYGYTF. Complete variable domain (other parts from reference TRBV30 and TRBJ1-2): SQTIHQWPATLVQPVGSPLSLECTVEGTSNPNLYWYRQAAGRGLQLLFYSVGIGQISSEVPQNLSASRPQDRQFILSSKKLLLSDSGFYLCACFCRENYGYTFGSGTRLTVV.

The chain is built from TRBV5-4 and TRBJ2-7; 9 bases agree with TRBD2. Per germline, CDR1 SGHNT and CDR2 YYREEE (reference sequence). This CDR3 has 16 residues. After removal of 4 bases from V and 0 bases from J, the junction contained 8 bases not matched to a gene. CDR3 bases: TGTGCCAGCAGCCCAGCGGGAGGACTTAGCTCCTACGAGCAGTACTTC. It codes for CASSPAGGLSSYEQYF.

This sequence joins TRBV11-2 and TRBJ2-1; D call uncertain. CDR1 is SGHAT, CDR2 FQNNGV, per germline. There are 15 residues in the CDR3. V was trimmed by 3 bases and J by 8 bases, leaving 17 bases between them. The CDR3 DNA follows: TGTGCCAGCAGCTTCAGGCGCCTCGCGCTTTATGAGCAGTTCTTC. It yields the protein CASSFRRLALYEQFF.

The CDR3 loop reads CSVFGGAYNEQFF. The CDR3 DNA reads as TGCAGCGTTTTTGGGGGCGCCTACAATGAGCAGTTCTTC. The genes are TRBV29-1 and TRBJ2-1; a possible D gene is TRBD1 (6 bases). The CDR3 has 13 residues. Germline V CDR1 and CDR2: SQVTM, ANQGSEA. V was shortened by 5 bases and J by 2 bases, with 10 bases between the two germline ends.